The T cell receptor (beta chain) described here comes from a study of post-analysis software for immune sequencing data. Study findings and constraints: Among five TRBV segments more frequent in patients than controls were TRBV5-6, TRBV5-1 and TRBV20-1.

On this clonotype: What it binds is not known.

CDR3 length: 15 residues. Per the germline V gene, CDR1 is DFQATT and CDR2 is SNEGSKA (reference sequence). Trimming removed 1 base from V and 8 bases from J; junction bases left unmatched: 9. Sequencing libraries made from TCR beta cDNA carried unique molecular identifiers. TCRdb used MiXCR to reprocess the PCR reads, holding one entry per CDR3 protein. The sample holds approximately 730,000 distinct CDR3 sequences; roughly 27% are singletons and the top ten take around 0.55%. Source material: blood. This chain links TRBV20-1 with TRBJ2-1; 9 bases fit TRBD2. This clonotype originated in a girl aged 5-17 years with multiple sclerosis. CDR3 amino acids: CSARAPSGAADEQFF. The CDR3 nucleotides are TGCAGTGCTAGAGCCCCTAGCGGGGCTGCGGATGAGCAGTTCTTC.